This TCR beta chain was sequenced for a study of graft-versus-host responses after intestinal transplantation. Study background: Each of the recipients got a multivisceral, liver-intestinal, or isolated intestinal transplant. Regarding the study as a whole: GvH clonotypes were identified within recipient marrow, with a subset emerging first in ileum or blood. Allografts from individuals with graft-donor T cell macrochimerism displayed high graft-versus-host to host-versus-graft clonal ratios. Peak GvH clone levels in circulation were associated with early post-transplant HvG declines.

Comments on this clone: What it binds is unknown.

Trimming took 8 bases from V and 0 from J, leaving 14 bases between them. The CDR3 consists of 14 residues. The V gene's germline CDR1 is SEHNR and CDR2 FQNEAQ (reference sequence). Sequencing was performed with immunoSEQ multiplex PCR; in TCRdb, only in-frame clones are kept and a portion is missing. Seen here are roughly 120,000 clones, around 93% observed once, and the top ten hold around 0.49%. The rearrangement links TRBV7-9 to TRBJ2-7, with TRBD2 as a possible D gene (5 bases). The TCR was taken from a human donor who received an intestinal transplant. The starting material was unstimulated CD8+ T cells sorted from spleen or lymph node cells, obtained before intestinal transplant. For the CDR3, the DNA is TGTGCCAGCCAAAATACGGGGTACTCCTACGAGCAGTACTTC. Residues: CASQNTGYSYEQYF.